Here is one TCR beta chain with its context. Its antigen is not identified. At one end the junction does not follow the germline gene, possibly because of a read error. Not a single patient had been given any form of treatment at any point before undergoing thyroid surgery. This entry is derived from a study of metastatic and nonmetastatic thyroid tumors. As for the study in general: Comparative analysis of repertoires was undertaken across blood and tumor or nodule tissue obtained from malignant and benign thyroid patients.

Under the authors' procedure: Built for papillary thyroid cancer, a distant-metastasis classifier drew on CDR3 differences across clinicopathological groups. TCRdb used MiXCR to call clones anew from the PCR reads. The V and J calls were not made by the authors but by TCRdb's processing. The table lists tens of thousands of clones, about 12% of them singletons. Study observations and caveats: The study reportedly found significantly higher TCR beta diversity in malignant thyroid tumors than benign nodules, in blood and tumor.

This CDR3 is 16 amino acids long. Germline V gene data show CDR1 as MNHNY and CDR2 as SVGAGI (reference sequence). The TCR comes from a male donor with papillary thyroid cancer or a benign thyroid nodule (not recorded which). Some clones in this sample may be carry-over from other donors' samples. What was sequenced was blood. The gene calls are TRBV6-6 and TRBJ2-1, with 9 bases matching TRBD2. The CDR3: CASVIFSSGVYNEQLF. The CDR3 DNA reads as TGTGCCAGCGTTATTTTTTCTAGCGGGGTCTACAATGAGCAGCTCTTC.